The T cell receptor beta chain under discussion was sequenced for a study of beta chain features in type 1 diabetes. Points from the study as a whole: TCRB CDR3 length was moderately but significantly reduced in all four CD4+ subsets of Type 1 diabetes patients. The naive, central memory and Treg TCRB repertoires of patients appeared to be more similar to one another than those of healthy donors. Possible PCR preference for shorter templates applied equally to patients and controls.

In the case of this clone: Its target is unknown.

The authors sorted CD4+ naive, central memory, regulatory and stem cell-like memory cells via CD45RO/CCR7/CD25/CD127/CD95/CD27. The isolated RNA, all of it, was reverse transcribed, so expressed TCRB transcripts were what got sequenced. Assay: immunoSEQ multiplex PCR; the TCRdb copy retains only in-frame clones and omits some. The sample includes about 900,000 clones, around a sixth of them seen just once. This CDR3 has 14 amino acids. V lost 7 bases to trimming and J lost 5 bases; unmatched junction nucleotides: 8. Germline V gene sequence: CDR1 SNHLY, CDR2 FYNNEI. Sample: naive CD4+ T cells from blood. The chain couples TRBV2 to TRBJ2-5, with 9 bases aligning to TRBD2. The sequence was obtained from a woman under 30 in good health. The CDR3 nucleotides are TGTGCCAGCACAAGAGCGGGAGGCCGGGAGACCCAGTACTTC. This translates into CASTRAGGRETQYF.